The 30 T cell receptor beta chains reported below all come from one sample, sequenced in a study of shared clonotypes between healthy human individuals. Only CD45RO-negative cells positively selected for CCR7 counted as naive CD8 cells, so terminally differentiated effector memory CD45RA+ cells were excluded. Measured with immunoSEQ multiplex PCR; TCRdb has only the in-frame clones, and not every one. The data hold around 1.9 million clones, with 85% to 95% observed a single time. Input material: naive CD8+ T cells from PBMCs. These receptors all come from a man aged 18 to 30 in good health. Some clones in this sample may be carry-over from other donors' samples.

The chain carries TRBV29-1 and TRBJ2-1, with 9 bases lining up with TRBD2. The CDR3 has 15 residues. The ends lost 3 bases at V and 9 bases at J; junction bases unmatched: 12. The V gene's germline CDR1 is SQVTM and CDR2 ANQGSEA. CDR3 region: CSVEIRAGGPSEQFF. The CDR3 DNA follows: TGCAGCGTTGAGATTAGGGCGGGAGGGCCGAGTGAGCAGTTCTTC.

As concerns this clone: This specimen includes other DNA sequences encoding the same CDR3. The rearrangement uses TRBV7-3 and TRBJ1-1; D not resolved. The CDR3 totals 13 residues. The germline V gene encodes CDR1 SGHTA and CDR2 FQGTGA. The V end lost 5 bases, the J end lost 2 bases, and 9 bases lay between the germline ends. CDR3 nucleotides: TGTGCCAGCAGCCCCGGAGGCAACACTGAAGCTTTCTTT. Amino acids: CASSPGGNTEAFF.

This clone was recorded only once. At the DNA level, this CDR3 is encoded by other sequences in the same sample as well. The V call is TRBV11-2, the J call TRBJ2-1, with no clear D. Germline V CDR1 and CDR2: SGHAT, FQNNGV. The CDR3 is 15 amino acids. Trimming shortened V by 1 base and J by 4 bases, and 11 bases separated the two germline ends. In DNA, the CDR3 is TGTGCCAGCAGCTTAGGTGGTCCACCGTACAATGAGCAGTTCTTC. This translates into CASSLGGPPYNEQFF.

The J gene is TRBJ1-2, the V gene TRBV6-1; D call uncertain. This CDR3 has 15 residues. Germline V gene lookup returns CDR1 MNHNS and CDR2 SASEGT. V shed 5 bases and J shed 0 bases, with 13 bases lying between them. The chain's CDR3 is CASSPGIFTNYGYTF. CDR3 DNA: TGTGCCAGCAGTCCCGGGATTTTTACTAACTATGGCTACACCTTC.

This clone was seen only once. Here the CDR3 DNA reads TGTGCCAGCAGCATTAGCGGGAGGGGCACAGATACGCAGTATTTT. Translated, it gives CASSISGRGTDTQYF. The genes are TRBV9 and TRBJ2-3; 11 nucleotides agree with TRBD2. Trimming took 4 bases from V and 1 from J; bases not matched to a gene: 2. The germline V gene has CDR1 SGDLS and CDR2 YYNGEE. The CDR3 has 15 amino acids.

The chain combines TRBV28 with TRBJ2-1; tentative D call: TRBD2 (5 bases). The CDR3 loop spans 13 amino acids. Trimming removed 5 bases at V and 7 bases at J, with 12 bases between. The germline V gene encodes CDR1 MDHEN and CDR2 SYDVKM. CDR3 bases: TGTGCCAGCAGTCTTCAAGGACTGAATGAGCAGTTCTTC. Its protein is CASSLQGLNEQFF.

The CDR3 sequence: CSVGGTGGRGTEAFF. The CDR3 nucleotides read TGCAGCGTTGGCGGGACAGGGGGCAGGGGCACTGAAGCTTTCTTT. The chain joins TRBV29-1 to TRBJ1-1; 12 bases match TRBD1. The CDR3 loop spans 15 amino acids. From germline, CDR1 is SQVTM and CDR2 ANQGSEA. V lost 4 bases, J lost 4 bases, and 7 bases stayed unmatched.

The chain couples TRBV11-2 to TRBJ1-1, with no clear D. The length of the CDR3 is 15 residues. Germline V gene sequence: CDR1 SGHAT, CDR2 FQNNGV. The V and J ends lost 1 base and 4 bases respectively, with 13 bases between them. Written as DNA, the CDR3 is TGTGCCAGCAGCTTAGCCCCGGGGTTGGGCACTGAAGCTTTCTTT. Translation: CASSLAPGLGTEAFF.

As for this clone: The same CDR3 also results from other DNA sequences found in this sample. This chain connects TRBV27 to TRBJ2-2; D unclear. CDR1 MNHEY and CDR2 SMNVEV come from the germline V gene (reference sequence). Trimming removed 2 bases at V and 5 bases at J, with 6 bases between. The CDR3 has 13 amino acids. The CDR3 DNA reads TGTGCCAGCAGTTTACGGCTAACCGGGGAGCTGTTTTTT. It yields the protein CASSLRLTGELFF.

The chain's CDR3 is CASSETDGGEQFF. CDR3 sequence (DNA): TGTGCCAGCAGTGAAACCGACGGCGGTGAGCAGTTCTTC. The chain has TRBV2 and TRBJ2-1; D call uncertain. CDR1 is SNHLY and CDR2 is FYNNEI in the germline V gene. Trimming removed 2 bases from V and 9 bases from J, with 11 bases in between. The CDR3 is 13 residues long.

V is TRBV15 and J is TRBJ1-1; D unclear. Germline CDR1 reads LNHNV; CDR2 reads YYDKDF (reference sequence). The V end lost 4 bases, the J end lost 0 bases, and 9 bases lay between the germline ends. The length of the CDR3 is 14 residues. In DNA form, the CDR3 reads TGTGCCACCAGCACCGACGGGATGAACACTGAAGCTTTCTTT. Its protein product is CATSTDGMNTEAFF.

V gene TRBV14 combines with J gene TRBJ2-3; D ambiguous. V was trimmed by 4 bases and J by 0 bases, leaving 8 bases between them. Germline loops: CDR1 SGHDN, CDR2 FVKESK. The CDR3 extends over 14 amino acids. CDR3 in amino acids: CASSPEGSTDTQYF. The CDR3 bases are TGTGCCAGCAGCCCGGAAGGCAGCACAGATACGCAGTATTTT.

This clone is a singleton in its sample. This chain uses TRBV4-1 with TRBJ2-7, with D perhaps matching TRBD2 (6 bases). The CDR3 is 16 residues long. Germline lookup yields CDR1 MGHRA and CDR2 YSYEKL. V lost 1 base, J lost 0 bases, and 13 bases lay in between. CDR3 sequence: CASSQGSGRNSYEQYF. CDR3 nucleotides: TGCGCCAGCAGCCAAGGGAGTGGGAGGAACTCCTACGAGCAGTACTTC.

The chain carries TRBV15 and TRBJ2-7; 8 bases are shared with TRBD1. Per the germline V gene, CDR1 is LNHNV and CDR2 is YYDKDF (reference sequence). The length of the CDR3 is 15 residues. V was pared by 3 bases and J by 3 bases, with 7 bases of the junction left unmatched. The CDR3 sequence: CATSSAGQGHYEQYF. The CDR3 coding sequence is TGTGCCACCAGCAGTGCCGGACAGGGCCACTACGAGCAGTACTTC.

This clone appeared a single time. J is TRBJ2-5 and V is TRBV2, with D possibly TRBD2 on 7 matching bases. This CDR3 is 14 amino acids long. CDR1 SNHLY and CDR2 FYNNEI come from the germline V gene. The V and J ends lost 11 bases and 5 bases respectively, with 21 bases between them. The CDR3 region is CAWRPAGAQETQYF. As DNA, the CDR3 is TGTGCCTGGCGGCCTGCGGGGGCACAGGAGACCCAGTACTTC. Full variable domain (rest looked up from reference TRBV2 and TRBJ2-5): EPEVTQTPSHQVTQMGQEVILRCVPISNHLYFYWYRQILGQKVEFLVSFYNNEISEKSEIFDDQFSVERPDGSNFTLKIRSTKLEDSAMYFCAWRPAGAQETQYFGPGTRLLVL.

The chain links TRBV6-5 to TRBJ2-1; D perhaps matches TRBD1 (5 bases). The CDR3 is 12 amino acids. Germline V gene data show CDR1 as MNHEY and CDR2 as SVGAGI. Trimming cost V 7 bases and J 6 bases, with 10 bases left between them. The CDR3 DNA reads TGTGCCAGCACCGATAGGGGCAATGAGCAGTTCTTC. It codes for CASTDRGNEQFF.

On this clone: The sample holds other DNA sequences that translate to the same CDR3. The V and J genes are TRBV27 and TRBJ1-5; tentative D call: TRBD1 (5 bases). The length of the CDR3 is 13 residues. With 6 bases removed from V and 4 bases from J, the gap between germline ends came to 10 bases. Germline CDR1 is MNHEY and CDR2 is SMNVEV (reference sequence). CDR3 nucleotides: TGTGCCAGCAGCTGGGGGGGTAATCAGCCCCAGCATTTT. It specifies CASSWGGNQPQHF.

The V call is TRBV5-6, the J call TRBJ1-5; perhaps TRBD1 as D (5 bases). The length of the CDR3 is 14 residues. The germline CDR1 and CDR2 sequences are SGHDT and YYEEEE. The V end lost 2 bases, the J end lost 4 bases, and 10 bases lay between the germline ends. This CDR3 is CASSFGTGNQPQHF. CDR3 coding DNA: TGTGCCAGCAGCTTCGGCACAGGAAATCAGCCCCAGCATTTT.

This chain joins TRBV30 and TRBJ2-5, with TRBD1 as a possible D gene (5 bases). The assigned J gene may be wrong: the sequence end matches TRBJ2-7 better. This CDR3 is built from 13 residues. Germline V lookup: CDR1 GTSNPN, CDR2 SVGIG (reference sequence). The CDR3 protein is CAWSPGISYEQYF. CDR3 nucleotides: TGTGCCTGGAGCCCAGGGATCTCCTACGAGCAGTACTTC.

The chain couples TRBV21-1 to TRBJ2-4; the table's D call of TRBD1 was not tested on the DNA. TRBV21-1 is described as a pseudogene. The CDR3 contains 19 residues. The CDR3 DNA reads TGTGCCAGCAGCAAAGATAACGGGACAGGGCCCCAAGCCAAAAACATTCAGTACTTC. Its translation is CASSKDNGTGPQAKNIQYF.

This chain links TRBV7-9 with TRBJ1-2; 8 positions match TRBD1. This CDR3 region has 16 residues. Trimming at V came to 1 base and at J to 2 bases, leaving 6 bases not matched to a gene. The germline V gene has CDR1 SEHNR and CDR2 FQNEAQ (reference sequence). The CDR3 nucleotides read TGTGCCAGCAGCTTAGGGACAGGGTCTGGGAACTATGGCTACACCTTC. Translation gives CASSLGTGSGNYGYTF.

Comments on this clone: The same CDR3 is also encoded by other DNA sequences in this sample. The rearrangement joins TRBV11-2 to TRBJ1-5; D remains unclear. Trimming stripped 1 base from V and 7 bases from J, with 8 bases between. There are 13 residues in the CDR3. CDR1 SGHAT and CDR2 FQNNGV come from the germline V gene. The CDR3 DNA reads as TGTGCCAGCAGCTTAGGGGTCCGGCAGCCCCAGCATTTT. As protein: CASSLGVRQPQHF.

This chain connects TRBV27 to TRBJ2-7, with 7 bases fitting TRBD1. Germline lookup yields CDR1 MNHEY and CDR2 SMNVEV (reference sequence). The ends lost 2 bases at V and 7 bases at J; junction bases unmatched: 5. The CDR3 spans 13 residues. The CDR3 DNA is TGTGCCAGCAGTTTAAGGACAGGCCGGGAGCAGTACTTC. Its protein product is CASSLRTGREQYF.

This clone was detected once. The gene calls are TRBV6-6 and TRBJ2-5; possibly TRBD2 for D (6 bases). This CDR3 has 13 amino acids. With 2 bases removed from V and 5 bases from J, the gap between germline ends came to 9 bases. The germline gives CDR1 MNHNY, CDR2 SVGAGI (reference sequence). The CDR3 is CASSYGGIETQYF. The CDR3 DNA sequence: TGTGCCAGCAGTTACGGGGGGATTGAGACCCAGTACTTC.

Notes on this clone: The conserved closing phenylalanine or tryptophan is absent in this CDR3, likely reflecting a read error. No DNA is shown, since the ends of the CDR3 on it are uncertain; the CDR3 is the one TCRdb lists. The V and J genes are TRBV19 and TRBJ2-7; the tabulated D call, TRBD1, remains unverified against the DNA. The CDR3 comprises 13 residues, both ends counted. Germline V lookup: CDR1 LNHDA, CDR2 SQIVND (reference sequence). CDR3 region: CASPVHRDRGHND.

The chain uses TRBV28 and TRBJ1-5; D might be TRBD1 (5 bases). CDR3 size: 13 residues. The germline V gene encodes CDR1 MDHEN and CDR2 SYDVKM. Trimming removed 6 bases at V and 7 bases at J, with 13 bases between. CDR3 amino acids: CASSPSRGQPQHF. CDR3 nucleotides: TGTGCCAGCAGCCCAAGTCGGGGGCAGCCCCAGCATTTT.

This chain uses TRBV27 with TRBJ1-1; D is unresolved. V was clipped by 8 bases and J by 0 bases, with 10 bases between them. The CDR3 extends over 13 amino acids. Germline V lookup: CDR1 MNHEY, CDR2 SMNVEV (reference sequence). The DNA of the CDR3 is TGTGCCAGCGGAGGGCGAATGAACACTGAAGCTTTCTTT. It specifies CASGGRMNTEAFF.

V and J are TRBV29-1 and TRBJ1-1, with D unclear. The germline V gene has CDR1 SQVTM and CDR2 ANQGSEA. The germline V and J ends were trimmed by 3 bases and 4 bases, with 9 bases remaining between them. The CDR3 runs to 12 residues. CDR3 nucleotide sequence: TGCAGCGTTGATTGGGTGGCCACTGAAGCTTTCTTT. This translates into CSVDWVATEAFF.

The rearrangement joins TRBV4-3 to TRBJ2-3; D not certain. Germline V gives CDR1 LGHNA, CDR2 YSLEER. The CDR3 consists of 17 residues. V shed 1 base and J shed 1 base, with 15 bases lying between them. CDR3 amino acids: CASSQAPSGVRTDTQYF. As DNA, the CDR3 is TGCGCCAGCAGCCAAGCCCCAAGTGGGGTTCGCACAGATACGCAGTATTTT.

Worth noting for this clone: Other DNA sequences in the sample encode the same CDR3. This rearrangement joins TRBV9 to TRBJ2-1; D unclear. Per germline, CDR1 SGDLS and CDR2 YYNGEE. The CDR3 contains 13 residues. The V end was cut by 4 bases, the J end by 4 bases, with 9 bases between. The CDR3 loop reads CASSSPPYNEQFF. CDR3 DNA sequence: TGTGCCAGCAGCTCCCCCCCTTACAATGAGCAGTTCTTC.